The source of this T cell receptor beta chain is a study of CD8+ T cells in alopecia areata. The treatment denotes: oral pan-JAK inhibitor, 5-10 mg twice daily. RNA was extracted and reverse transcribed into cDNA as the sequencing template. Only in-frame clones appear in the TCRdb table, and some are missing; sequencing was by immunoSEQ multiplex PCR. Of approximately 280,000 clones in the sample, 55% to 70% are singletons; the top ten hold approximately 1.7%. V lost 3 bases to trimming and J lost 7 bases; unmatched junction nucleotides: 8. From germline, CDR1 is GTSNPN and CDR2 SVGIG (reference sequence). This CDR3 comprises 14 residues.

Sample: CD4+ T cells sorted from blood, taken at week 24, from a patient treated with tofacitinib. J is TRBJ1-2 and V is TRBV30; TRBD1 aligns across 10 bases. The receptor was derived from a human donor with alopecia areata. This CDR3 is CAWSLGTGVSGYTF. The CDR3 coding sequence is TGTGCCTGGAGCCTCGGGACAGGGGTTAGTGGCTACACCTTC.